The clone carrying this T cell receptor (beta chain) came up a few times. TCRdb itself ran the 5' RACE reads through MiXCR, one entry per CDR3 protein. The table shows a few hundred thousand distinct CDR3 sequences, with about 17% occurring only once. The sample comes from a study of T-cell memory formation after mild COVID-19. The clonotype was recovered from a man aged 18 to 29 who had mild COVID-19 (a few samples of this study predate the infection). Cell type and time point are not known. Material for sequencing was PBMCs or a T cell subset sorted from them (not recorded which).

The CDR3 nucleotides read TGCGCCAGCAGCCGTGCCGGGACAGGGTTTCGCGAGCAGTACTTC. Translation: CASSRAGTGFREQYF. The chain has TRBV5-1 and TRBJ2-7; 9 nucleotides align to TRBD1. J was trimmed by 6 bases and V by 4 bases; bases with no gene match: 11. The germline V gene has CDR1 SGHRS and CDR2 YFSETQ. The CDR3 is 15 amino acids.